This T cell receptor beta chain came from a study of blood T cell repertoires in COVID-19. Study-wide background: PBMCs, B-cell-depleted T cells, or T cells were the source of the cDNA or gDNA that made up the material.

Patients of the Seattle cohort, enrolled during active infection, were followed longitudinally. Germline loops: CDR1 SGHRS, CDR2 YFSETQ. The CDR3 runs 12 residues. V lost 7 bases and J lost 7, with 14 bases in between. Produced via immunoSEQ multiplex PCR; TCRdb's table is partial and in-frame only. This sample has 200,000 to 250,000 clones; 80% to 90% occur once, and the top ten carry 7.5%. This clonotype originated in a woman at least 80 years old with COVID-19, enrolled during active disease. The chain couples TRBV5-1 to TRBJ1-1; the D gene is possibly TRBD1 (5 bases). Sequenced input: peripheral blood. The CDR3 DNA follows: TGCGCCAGCTCCGCCCGGGGGGTTGAAGCTTTCTTT. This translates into CASSARGVEAFF.